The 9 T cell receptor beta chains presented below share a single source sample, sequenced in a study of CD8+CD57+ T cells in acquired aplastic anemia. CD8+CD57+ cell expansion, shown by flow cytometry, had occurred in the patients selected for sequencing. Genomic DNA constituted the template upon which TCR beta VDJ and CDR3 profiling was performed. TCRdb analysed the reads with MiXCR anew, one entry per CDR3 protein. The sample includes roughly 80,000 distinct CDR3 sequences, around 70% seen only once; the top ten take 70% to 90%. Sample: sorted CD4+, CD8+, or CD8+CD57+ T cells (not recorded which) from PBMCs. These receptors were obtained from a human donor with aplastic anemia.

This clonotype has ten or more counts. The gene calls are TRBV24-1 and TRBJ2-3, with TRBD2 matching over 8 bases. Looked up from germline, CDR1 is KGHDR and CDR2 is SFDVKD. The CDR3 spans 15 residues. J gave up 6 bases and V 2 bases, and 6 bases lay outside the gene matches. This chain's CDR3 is CATSDSPGGGDTQYF. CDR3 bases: TGTGCCACCAGTGATTCCCCGGGGGGGGGTGATACGCAGTATTTT.

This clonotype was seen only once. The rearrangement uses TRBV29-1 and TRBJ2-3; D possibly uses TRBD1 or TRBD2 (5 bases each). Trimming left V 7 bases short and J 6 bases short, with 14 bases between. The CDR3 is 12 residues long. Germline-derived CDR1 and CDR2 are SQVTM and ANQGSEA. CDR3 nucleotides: TGCAGCGCGGGACCCCTCGGGGATACGCAGTATTTT. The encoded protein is CSAGPLGDTQYF.

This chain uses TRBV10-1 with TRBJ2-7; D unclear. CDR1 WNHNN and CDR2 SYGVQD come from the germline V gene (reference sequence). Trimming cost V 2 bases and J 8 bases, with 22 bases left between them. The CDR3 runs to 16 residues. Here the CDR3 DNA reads TGCGCCAGCAGTGAGGCGGACGAGGTGCAGCCTAAGCAGCAGTACTTC. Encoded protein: CASSEADEVQPKQQYF.

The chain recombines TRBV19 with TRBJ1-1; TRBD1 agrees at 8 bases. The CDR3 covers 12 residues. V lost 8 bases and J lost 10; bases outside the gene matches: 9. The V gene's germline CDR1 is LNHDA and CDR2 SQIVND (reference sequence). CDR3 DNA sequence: TGTGCCAGTTCACGGACAGGGTTGTCAGCTTTCTTT. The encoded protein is CASSRTGLSAFF.

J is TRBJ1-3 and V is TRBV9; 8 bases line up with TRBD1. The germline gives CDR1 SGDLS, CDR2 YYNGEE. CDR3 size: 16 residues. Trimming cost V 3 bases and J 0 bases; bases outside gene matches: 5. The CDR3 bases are TGTGCCAGCAGCGGAGGGACAGGCCCCTCTGGAAACACCATATATTTT. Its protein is CASSGGTGPSGNTIYF.

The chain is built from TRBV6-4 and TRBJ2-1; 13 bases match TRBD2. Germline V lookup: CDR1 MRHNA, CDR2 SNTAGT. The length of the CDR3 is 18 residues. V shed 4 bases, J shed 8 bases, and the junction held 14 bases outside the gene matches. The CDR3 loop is CASSAYSLGTSGAYEQFF. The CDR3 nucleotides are TGTGCCAGCAGTGCCTACAGCCTGGGGACTAGCGGGGCCTATGAGCAGTTCTTC.

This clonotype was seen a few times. The CDR3, as DNA: TGTGCCACCAGCAGAGGGCGGCAGGGCTTGGAGACCCAGTACTTC. The encoded protein is CATSRGRQGLETQYF. The chain uses TRBV15 and TRBJ2-5; a weak D match, TRBD1 (5 bases). CDR1 is LNHNV and CDR2 is YYDKDF in the germline V gene (reference sequence). The CDR3 loop spans 15 amino acids. V dropped 1 base and J dropped 5 bases, with 14 bases sitting between them.

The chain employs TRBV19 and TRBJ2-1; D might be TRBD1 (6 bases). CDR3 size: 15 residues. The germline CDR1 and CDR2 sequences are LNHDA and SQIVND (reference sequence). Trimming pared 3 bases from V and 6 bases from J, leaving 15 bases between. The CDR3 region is CASSMIGQLVNEQFF. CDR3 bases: TGTGCCAGTAGTATGATCGGACAGTTGGTCAATGAGCAGTTCTTC.

CDR3 loop: CATRRGGGPNEQYF. CDR3 bases: TGTGCCACCAGGCGGGGGGGAGGGCCAAACGAGCAGTACTTC. The chain couples TRBV15 to TRBJ2-7; 9 bases agree with TRBD2. V was clipped by 6 bases and J by 5 bases; unmatched bases: 8. The length of the CDR3 is 14 residues. Germline CDR1 and CDR2: LNHNV and YYDKDF (reference sequence).